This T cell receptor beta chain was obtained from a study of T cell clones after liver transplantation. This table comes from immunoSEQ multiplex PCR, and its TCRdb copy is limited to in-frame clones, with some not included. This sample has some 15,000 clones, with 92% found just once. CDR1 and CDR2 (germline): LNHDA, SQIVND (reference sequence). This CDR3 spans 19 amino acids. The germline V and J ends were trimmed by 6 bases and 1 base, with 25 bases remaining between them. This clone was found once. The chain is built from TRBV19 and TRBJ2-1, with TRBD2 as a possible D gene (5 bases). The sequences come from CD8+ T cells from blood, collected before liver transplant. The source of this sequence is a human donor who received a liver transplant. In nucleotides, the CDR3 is TGTGCCAGTAGCACCCCTCGTCTTCGAGGGAGAGTATCCTACAATGAGCAGTTCTTC. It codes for CASSTPRLRGRVSYNEQFF.